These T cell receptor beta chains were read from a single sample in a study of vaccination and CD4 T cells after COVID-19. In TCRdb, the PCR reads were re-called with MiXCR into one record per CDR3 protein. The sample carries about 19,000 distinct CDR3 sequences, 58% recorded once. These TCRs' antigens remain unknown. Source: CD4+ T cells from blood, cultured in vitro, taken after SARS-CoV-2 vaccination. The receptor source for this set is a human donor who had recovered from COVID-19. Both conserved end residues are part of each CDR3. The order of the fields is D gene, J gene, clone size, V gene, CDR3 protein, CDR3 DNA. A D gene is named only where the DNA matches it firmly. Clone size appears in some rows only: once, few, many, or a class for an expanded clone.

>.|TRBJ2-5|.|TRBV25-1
CASSRQLLETQYF
TGTGCCAGCAGTCGACAGTTGCTTGAGACCCAGTACTTC
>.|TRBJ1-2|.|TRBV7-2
CASSPVQGYYGYTF
TGTGCCAGCAGCCCCGTGCAGGGCTACTATGGCTACACCTTC
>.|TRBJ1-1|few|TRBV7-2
CASSLAAGNTEAFF
TGTGCCAGCAGCTTAGCGGCCGGGAACACTGAAGCTTTCTTT
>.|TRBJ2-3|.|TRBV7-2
CASSLSRGGSDTQYF
TGTGCCAGCAGCTTATCCAGGGGCGGGTCAGATACGCAGTATTTT
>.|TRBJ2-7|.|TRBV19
CATRPTGTNEQYF
TGTGCCACCCGGCCGACAGGCACCAACGAGCAGTACTTC
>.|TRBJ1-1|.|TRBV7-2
CASSLQGTSTEAFF
TGTGCCAGCAGCCTCCAGGGGACGAGCACTGAAGCTTTCTTT
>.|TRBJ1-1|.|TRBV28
CASSSTVNTEAFF
TGTGCCAGCAGTTCGACAGTGAACACTGAAGCTTTCTTT
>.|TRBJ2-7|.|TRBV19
CASSITGGAYEQYF
TGTGCCAGTAGTATAACAGGGGGGGCCTACGAGCAGTACTTC
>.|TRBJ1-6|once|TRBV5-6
CASSLARADSPLHF
TGTGCCAGCAGCTTGGCCAGGGCTGACTCACCCCTCCACTTT
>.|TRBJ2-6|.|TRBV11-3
CASSAHQRLGALSGANVLTF
TGTGCCAGCAGCGCACATCAACGACTTGGGGCCCTCTCTGGGGCCAACGTCCTGACTTTC
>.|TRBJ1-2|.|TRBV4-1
CASSQIRGPLGYGYTF
TGCGCCAGCAGCCAGATCCGAGGACCGCTTGGGTATGGCTACACCTTC
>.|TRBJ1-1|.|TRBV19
CASSPRTLGDTEAFF
TGTGCCAGTAGTCCGCGGACTCTTGGGGACACTGAAGCTTTCTTT
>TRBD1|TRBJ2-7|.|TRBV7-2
CASSLTVGTGSHEQYF
TGTGCCAGCAGCTTAACGGTCGGGACAGGGTCCCACGAGCAGTACTTC
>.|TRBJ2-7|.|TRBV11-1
CASSLRQGGEQYF
TGTGCCAGCAGCTTGCGCCAGGGGGGCGAGCAGTACTTC
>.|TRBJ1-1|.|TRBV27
CASRGLGLVMNTEAFF
TGTGCCAGCAGGGGGCTGGGGTTGGTCATGAACACTGAAGCTTTCTTT
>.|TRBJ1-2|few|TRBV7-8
CASSPGGQRGGYTF
TGTGCCAGCAGCCCTGGGGGACAACGGGGCGGCTACACCTTC
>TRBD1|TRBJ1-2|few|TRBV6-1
CASSEASRDRRYGYTF
TGTGCCAGCAGTGAAGCGTCGAGGGACAGGAGGTATGGCTACACCTTC
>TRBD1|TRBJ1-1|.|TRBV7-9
CASSRTGNTEAFF
TGTGCCAGCAGCCGGACAGGGAACACTGAAGCTTTCTTT
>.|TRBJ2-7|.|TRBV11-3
CASSQNVYEQYF
TGTGCCAGCAGCCAAAATGTTTACGAGCAGTACTTC
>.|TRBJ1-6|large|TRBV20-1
CSARAGNSPLHF
TGCAGTGCTAGGGCGGGTAATTCACCCCTCCACTTT
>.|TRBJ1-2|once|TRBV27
CASRYRESRGYTF
TGTGCCAGCAGGTACAGGGAATCTCGTGGCTACACCTTC
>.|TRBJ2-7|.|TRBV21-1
CASSKGGREIRNYEQYF
TGTGCCAGCAGCAAAGGTGGTCGGGAGATCCGAAACTACGAGCAGTACTTC
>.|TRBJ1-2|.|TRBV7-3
CASSANSGGSMHGYTF
TGTGCCAGCAGCGCAAACAGTGGGGGGTCTATGCATGGCTACACCTTC
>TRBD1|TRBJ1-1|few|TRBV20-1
CSASRQGRGGEAFF
TGCAGTGCTAGTAGACAGGGGAGGGGTGGTGAAGCTTTCTTT
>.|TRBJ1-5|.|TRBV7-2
CASSRRLVGSNQPQHF
TGCGCCAGCAGCCGGAGACTAGTAGGCAGCAATCAGCCCCAGCATTTT
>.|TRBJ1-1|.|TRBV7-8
CASSFGIRANTEAFF
TGTGCCAGCAGCTTTGGGATAAGGGCGAACACTGAAGCTTTCTTT
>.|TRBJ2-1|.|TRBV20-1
CSAVSLIYNEQFF
TGCAGTGCCGTCTCTCTTATCTACAATGAGCAGTTCTTC
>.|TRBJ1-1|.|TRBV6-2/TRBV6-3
CASNPDLDDGRAFF
TGTGCCAGCAACCCAGACCTTGACGATGGAAGGGCTTTCTTT
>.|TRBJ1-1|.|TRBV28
CASQTPGTEAFF
TGTGCCAGCCAAACGCCAGGGACTGAAGCTTTCTTT
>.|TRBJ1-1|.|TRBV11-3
CASTWGGEAFF
TGTGCCAGCACCTGGGGGGGAGAAGCTTTCTTT
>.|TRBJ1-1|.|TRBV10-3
CAISDRGPEAFF
TGTGCCATCAGTGACAGGGGTCCTGAAGCTTTCTTT
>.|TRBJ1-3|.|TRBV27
CASSRTGGNTIYF
TGTGCCAGCAGCAGGACGGGGGGAAACACCATATATTTT
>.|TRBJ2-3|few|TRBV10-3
CAISEGGYTDTQYF
TGTGCCATCAGTGAGGGTGGTTACACAGATACGCAGTATTTT